This T cell receptor (beta chain) was profiled in a study of cytomegalovirus exposure and HLA in healthy donors. Whole-study findings and limits: Researchers reported in a later analysis that a missense DCLRE1C variant was tied to TCR beta V- and J-gene trimming. Most sequenced TCRs were rare (though some public TCRs occurred in many donors). Judged likely to be a sequencing artifact was a cluster of highly shared sequence variants.

Although they were nominally healthy when sampled, donors likely had unrecorded immune exposures. As concerns this clone: The antigen remains unidentified.

CDR3 length: 14 amino acids. Germline values: CDR1 SGHDT, CDR2 YYEEEE. Losses at the gene ends were 4 bases for V and 5 bases for J; bases not matched to a gene: 6. Primers included in the PCR were 60 Vbeta and 13 Jbeta primers. Repertoires were generated with immunoSEQ multiplex PCR, while TCRdb's copy carries only in-frame clones and drops some. In the table there are some 130,000 clones, roughly two thirds of which are singletons. The gene calls are TRBV5-6 and TRBJ2-5, with 9 bases lining up with TRBD1. The specimen sequenced was PBMCs. The TCR comes from a man under 40 in good health and CMV-seropositive. The CDR3 nucleotides read TGTGCCAGCAGCGGCACAGGGGGCCACGAGACCCAGTACTTC. Translated: CASSGTGGHETQYF.